This T cell receptor (beta chain) was retrieved from a study of blood T cell repertoires in COVID-19 (TCRdb year 2020). Some background on the complete study: The collaborator samples originated in the United States, Italy and Spain and spanned the acute and convalescent phases of COVID-19. The material from the prospective study consisted of cDNA or gDNA derived from T cells, B-cell-depleted T cells, or PBMCs. Deeply sampled blood TCRbeta repertoires from subjects exposed to, actively infected with, or recovered from COVID-19 were included in the dataset. The repertoires were made available in a free public database intended to serve as a resource for research on the immune response to SARS-CoV-2. Samples came from the ongoing ImmuneRACE study (first 160 participants) plus 1,254 subjects from 6 global collaborators. Nearly every sample came with metadata listing a de-identified subject ID, COVID-19 status, age in years and sex. Where HLA class I and class II types were available, the types were taken from metadata supplied by the sample provider, not from assay-based typing.

TCRbeta CDR3 regions were amplified from genomic DNA using the immunoSEQ Assay, a bias-controlled multiplex PCR. The paper's processing steps were these. The number of nucleated cells in each sample was estimated by amplification of reference gene primers within the assay. To quantify the absolute abundance of each unique TCRbeta CDR3 rearrangement, sequence reads were collapsed and filtered. Productive Simpson clonality was computed per sample as the square root of Simpson's diversity index over productive rearrangements. In its TCRdb copy, this immuneACCESS table keeps in-frame sequences only and misses some clones. Where compared with another copy, unresolved V genes explain less than half of these, and the others have no known cause. That table supplies the V and J calls and clone size; D and trimming were determined from the DNA. A total of approximately 6,600 clones appear in this sample, 80% to 90% of them only once. The ten largest clones capture about 4.7% of the sample.

What the authors observed across the whole study: The amount of clinical and demographic metadata varied by source and participant and was provided uncurated.

A note on this clone: What this receptor recognizes is not known. No base qualities exist here, and no much larger clone lies one base off it.

Whole blood was collected in K2EDTA tubes by collaborating institutions according to the institutions' own protocols. For TCRbeta analysis, collaborator samples were shipped as frozen whole blood, as isolated PBMCs, or as DNA extracted from either sample type. Looking up the germline V gene (reference sequence) yields CDR1 MNHEY and CDR2 SMNVEV. The germline V end is reduced by 6 bases and the J end by 3 bases; junction bases left unmatched: 6. CDR3 length: 15 amino acids, cysteine to phenylalanine. Solely the CDR3 DNA is kept, with 45 bases framed from the first base. Recombination joined TRBV27 with TRBJ1-3, and 9 bases in between align with TRBD1. Sequenced material: peripheral blood. The TCR sequence derives from a man older than 75 with active COVID-19. The nucleotides are TGTGCCAGCAGCCGGGACAGGGCTGGTGGAAACACCATATATTTT. It codes for CASSRDRAGGNTIYF.